A selection of T cell receptor beta chains follows, all from one sample in a study of shared clonotypes between healthy human individuals. Assay used: immunoSEQ multiplex PCR; TCRdb lists only in-frame clones, some missing. This repertoire shows around 750,000 clones, less than 85% found once; its top ten account for more than 1.5%. The sample comprised memory CD4+ T cells sorted from blood. The origin of the receptors is a woman in her 30s in good health. The CDR3 runs from the conserved cysteine through the conserved F or W. Fields, in order: J gene, clone size, V gene, D gene, CDR3 DNA, CDR3 protein. D genes are given only for firm matches. Clone size is given for some rows only: seen once, a few or many times, or a class if the clone is expanded.

J gene: TRBJ2-1
clone size: NA
V gene: TRBV25-1
D gene: NA
CDR3 DNA: TGTGCCAGCAGTGAAGAAGGGGGTCAGTTCTTC
CDR3 protein: CASSEEGGQFF

J gene: TRBJ2-7
clone size: NA
V gene: TRBV9
D gene: NA
CDR3 DNA: TGTGCCAGCAGCGTCGATGGCAGGGAACACTACGAGCAGTACTTC
CDR3 protein: CASSVDGREHYEQYF

J gene: TRBJ2-5
clone size: NA
V gene: TRBV11-2
D gene: NA
CDR3 DNA: TGTGCCAGCAGCCGAGGGTTTGGGGAGACCCAGTACTTC
CDR3 protein: CASSRGFGETQYF

J gene: TRBJ2-1
clone size: NA
V gene: TRBV6-1
D gene: TRBD2
CDR3 DNA: TGTGCCAGCAGTGAGACTAGCGGGAGGGGGAATGAGCAGTTCTTC
CDR3 protein: CASSETSGRGNEQFF

J gene: TRBJ2-5
clone size: NA
V gene: TRBV5-4
D gene: NA
CDR3 DNA: TGTGCCAGCAGCCAAAATGAGGCCCAGTACTTC
CDR3 protein: CASSQNEAQYF

J gene: TRBJ2-7
clone size: NA
V gene: TRBV5-6
D gene: NA
CDR3 DNA: TGTGCCAGCAGCTGGAGGGCCTCCTACGAGCAGTACTTC
CDR3 protein: CASSWRASYEQYF

J gene: TRBJ1-2
clone size: NA
V gene: TRBV7-6
D gene: NA
CDR3 DNA: TGTGCCAGCAGCTTAAGTCACGGGACATTCTATGGCTACACCTTC
CDR3 protein: CASSLSHGTFYGYTF

J gene: TRBJ2-3
clone size: NA
V gene: TRBV5-6
D gene: NA
CDR3 DNA: TGTGCCAGCAGCTTCCGGGACGGAAGCACAGATACGCAGTATTTT
CDR3 protein: CASSFRDGSTDTQYF

J gene: TRBJ2-3
clone size: few
V gene: TRBV6-5
D gene: TRBD2
CDR3 DNA: TGTGCCAGCAGTACCCGGGGGGGAGGCGCAGATACGCAGTATTTT
CDR3 protein: CASSTRGGGADTQYF

J gene: TRBJ1-1
clone size: NA
V gene: TRBV7-2
D gene: NA
CDR3 DNA: TGTGCCAGCAGCCACGATCCGAACACTGAAGCTTTCTTT
CDR3 protein: CASSHDPNTEAFF

J gene: TRBJ2-3
clone size: few
V gene: TRBV7-6
D gene: TRBD2
CDR3 DNA: TGTGCCAGCAGCCCCCGTACTAGCGGGTCAACAGATACGCAGTATTTT
CDR3 protein: CASSPRTSGSTDTQYF

J gene: TRBJ2-2
clone size: NA
V gene: TRBV27
D gene: NA
CDR3 DNA: TGTGCCAGCAGTTTCCAAGGGGAAGGATGGGTCACCGGGGAGCTGTTTTTT
CDR3 protein: CASSFQGEGWVTGELFF

J gene: TRBJ2-4
clone size: once
V gene: TRBV19
D gene: NA
CDR3 DNA: TGTGCCAGTAGTCCGGGACTCGCAGGCGCAAACATTCAGTACTTC
CDR3 protein: CASSPGLAGANIQYF

J gene: TRBJ1-1
clone size: NA
V gene: TRBV19
D gene: TRBD1
CDR3 DNA: TGTGCCAGTTCTCGTTCCGGGACAGATAACACTGAAGCTTTCTTT
CDR3 protein: CASSRSGTDNTEAFF